These T cell receptor beta chains were read from a single sample in a study of shared clonotypes between healthy human individuals. TCRdb's copy holds only in-frame clones and misses some; the assay was immunoSEQ multiplex PCR. In the table there are 2 million to 2.5 million clones, more than 85% of which are singletons. Sequenced material: naive CD4+ T cells from PBMCs. The origin of the receptors is a man younger than 35 in good health. Some clones in this sample may be carry-over from other donors' samples. The CDR3 runs from the conserved cysteine through the conserved F or W. Fields, in order: J gene, V gene, CDR3 length, clone size, D gene, CDR3 DNA, CDR3 protein. D genes are given only for firm matches. Clone size, where shown, is once, few, many, or a class for clones that have expanded.

J gene: TRBJ2-2
V gene: TRBV7-3
CDR3 length: 15
clone size: once
D gene: -
CDR3 DNA: TGTGCCAGCAGCCGAAGGGGACTGAACACCGGGGAGCTGTTTTTT
CDR3 protein: CASSRRGLNTGELFF

J gene: TRBJ2-2
V gene: TRBV19
CDR3 length: 16
clone size: -
D gene: -
CDR3 DNA: TGTGCCAGTAGTCCGCGACAGCCTCCGAACACCGGGGAGCTGTTTTTT
CDR3 protein: CASSPRQPPNTGELFF

J gene: TRBJ2-5
V gene: TRBV5-1
CDR3 length: 12
clone size: few
D gene: -
CDR3 DNA: TGCGCCAGCAGCAACAGACAAGAGACCCAGTACTTC
CDR3 protein: CASSNRQETQYF

J gene: TRBJ2-2
V gene: TRBV14
CDR3 length: 16
clone size: -
D gene: TRBD2
CDR3 DNA: TGTGCCAGCAGCCATCTTAGCGGGAGGGCCATCGGGGAGCTGTTTTTT
CDR3 protein: CASSHLSGRAIGELFF

J gene: TRBJ2-1
V gene: TRBV6-6
CDR3 length: 16
clone size: -
D gene: -
CDR3 DNA: TGTGCCAGCAGTTACCTCGCGGGGTGGGGCAGGAATGAGCAGTTCTTC
CDR3 protein: CASSYLAGWGRNEQFF

J gene: TRBJ2-1
V gene: TRBV6-5
CDR3 length: 14
clone size: -
D gene: TRBD2
CDR3 DNA: TGTGCCAGCAAGGTCGGACTAGCGTACGGTGAGCAGTTCTTC
CDR3 protein: CASKVGLAYGEQFF

J gene: TRBJ1-3
V gene: TRBV6-4
CDR3 length: 14
clone size: -
D gene: -
CDR3 DNA: TGTGCCAGCACCTATCAGGGCTCTGGAAACACCATATATTTT
CDR3 protein: CASTYQGSGNTIYF

J gene: TRBJ2-2
V gene: TRBV7-2
CDR3 length: 14
clone size: -
D gene: -
CDR3 DNA: TGTGCCAGCAGCTTAATTACGGTGACCGGGGAGCTGTTTTTT
CDR3 protein: CASSLITVTGELFF

J gene: TRBJ2-5
V gene: TRBV27
CDR3 length: 15
clone size: once
D gene: -
CDR3 DNA: TGTGCCAGCAGCACGGGGACACCCATACAAGAGACCCAGTACTTC
CDR3 protein: CASSTGTPIQETQYF

J gene: TRBJ2-5
V gene: TRBV6-5
CDR3 length: 15
clone size: -
D gene: TRBD1
CDR3 DNA: TGTGCCAGCAGTTACTTAACAGGGGTGGGAGAGACCCAGTACTTC
CDR3 protein: CASSYLTGVGETQYF

J gene: TRBJ1-2
V gene: TRBV28
CDR3 length: 14
clone size: -
D gene: -
CDR3 DNA: TGTGCCAGCTCCTCCCCGGGGAAGGCCCATGGCTACACCTTC
CDR3 protein: CASSSPGKAHGYTF

J gene: TRBJ1-2
V gene: TRBV10-3
CDR3 length: 15
clone size: -
D gene: TRBD1
CDR3 DNA: TGTGCCATCAGTGCTTCCCTGACAGGGAACTATGGCTACACCTTC
CDR3 protein: CAISASLTGNYGYTF

J gene: TRBJ2-5
V gene: TRBV14
CDR3 length: 15
clone size: -
D gene: TRBD1
CDR3 DNA: TGTGCCAGCAGCCACTGGGACAGACCCCAAGAGACCCAGTACTTC
CDR3 protein: CASSHWDRPQETQYF